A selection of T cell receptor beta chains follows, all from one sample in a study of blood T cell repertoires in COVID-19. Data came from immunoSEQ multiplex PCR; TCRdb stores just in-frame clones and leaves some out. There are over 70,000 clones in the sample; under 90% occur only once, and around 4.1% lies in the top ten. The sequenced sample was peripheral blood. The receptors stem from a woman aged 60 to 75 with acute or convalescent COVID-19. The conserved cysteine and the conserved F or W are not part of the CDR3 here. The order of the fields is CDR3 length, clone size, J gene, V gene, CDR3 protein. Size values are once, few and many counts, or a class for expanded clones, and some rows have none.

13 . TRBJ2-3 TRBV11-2 ASSLPWTSRDTQY
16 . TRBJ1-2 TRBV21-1 ASSKGSRLFPGHYGYT
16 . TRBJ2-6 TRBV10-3 AIRRGLAGTSGANVLT
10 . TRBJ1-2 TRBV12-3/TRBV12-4 ASGQGGYGYT
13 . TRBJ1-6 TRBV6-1 ASSELRGFSSPLH
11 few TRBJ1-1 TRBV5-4 ASRAGVNTEAF
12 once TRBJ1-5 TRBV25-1 ASSDERVGQPQH
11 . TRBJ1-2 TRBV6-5 ASNRATNYGYT
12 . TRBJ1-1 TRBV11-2 ASSRTGGITEAF
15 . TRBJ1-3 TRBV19 ASSTHPGTGGGNTIY